This T cell receptor (beta chain) was sequenced for a study of OX40 agonist ivuxolimab in advanced cancers. Broadly, across the study: The costimulatory receptor OX40 (CD134) was targeted by ivuxolimab, a fully human IgG2 agonistic monoclonal antibody. The monotherapy dose-escalation portion (N of about 57 patients) of the phase I ivuxolimab trial is reported in the paper. Intravenous ivuxolimab was administered to patients every 2 weeks at six dose levels: 0.01, 0.1, 0.3, 1.5, 3 and 10 mg/kg. Prior anti-PD-1, anti-PD-L1 or anti-CTLA-4 therapy was permitted, and approximately 40% of dose-escalation patients had received checkpoint inhibitors. Partial responses occurred in three dose-escalation patients, of whom one had hepatocellular carcinoma and two had cutaneous melanoma. The dose-escalation cohort was 82.7% male with a mean age of 60 years, ranging from about 23 to 85. Peripheral TCRbeta sequencing aimed to test whether ivuxolimab altered TCR sequence diversity and caused clonal T-cell expansion. Of the approximately 50 dose-escalation patients, hepatocellular carcinoma was present in about 19, melanoma in approximately 15, renal cell carcinoma in 9 and head and neck cancer in 9.

Patients with autoimmune disease history or receiving systemic immunosuppression were excluded from the trial. Peripheral blood for TCR sequencing was collected from all dose cohorts at baseline, on cycle 4 day 1, and on cycle 7 day 1. Samples were obtained from an open-label, multicenter, first-in-human phase I dose-escalation trial of ivuxolimab. Adults with locally advanced or metastatic melanoma, renal cell carcinoma, hepatocellular carcinoma or head and neck squamous cell carcinoma were enrolled in the trial. CD4+ and CD8+ T cells were sorted separately from peripheral blood before TCR sequencing. Genomic DNA was extracted from sorted cells for sequencing of the TCRbeta CDR3 region. The immunoSEQ Assay was used to sequence the TCRbeta CDR3 regions. Imported from immuneACCESS, the table was reduced by TCRdb to in-frame sequences with V and J called. These copies leave out some clones; in studies compared against another copy, an unresolved V gene accounts for under half, and the cause of the remainder is not known. The sample has 20,000 to 30,000 clones on record, 88% of them singletons. The top ten clonotypes cover roughly 33% of the sample.

Inclusive of the bounding cysteine and phenylalanine, the CDR3 is 12 residues long. The retained sequence is limited to the CDR3, 36 bases, with the frame set at the first base. Deletion took 1 base off V and 8 bases off J, with a span of 8 bases between the germline ends. CDR1 and CDR2, looked up from the germline V gene (reference sequence), are SEHNR and FQNEAQ. Study-wide conclusions, independent of this receptor: Which antigens the clonally expanded peripheral T cells were specific for was not determined. On average, CD8+ T cells showed more expanded clones than CD4+ T cells after ivuxolimab. At doses of 0.1 to 3.0 mg/kg, clonal expansion of both CD4+ and CD8+ T cells in blood was seen between baseline and week 6. Low levels of normalized T-cell clonal expansion were also shown by some nonresponding patients. In partial responders in the 0.1-3.0 mg/kg groups, normalized peripheral clonal expansion was found to be among the lowest, especially among CD8+ T cells.

Points on this clone: The clone's antigen remains unknown. Per-base quality was not reported, and no clone a single base away is much larger than it.

The sequencing here drew on CD4+ or CD8+ T cells sorted from blood, taken in a trial of the OX40 agonist ivuxolimab. The source of this sequence is an adult with an advanced solid tumor such as melanoma, head and neck, liver or kidney cancer. The V and J genes are TRBV7-9 and TRBJ1-2; no confident D gene assignment can be made. The DNA reads TGTGCCAGCAGCTTAGGGGAGGGCGGCTACACCTTC. It translates to CASSLGEGGYTF.